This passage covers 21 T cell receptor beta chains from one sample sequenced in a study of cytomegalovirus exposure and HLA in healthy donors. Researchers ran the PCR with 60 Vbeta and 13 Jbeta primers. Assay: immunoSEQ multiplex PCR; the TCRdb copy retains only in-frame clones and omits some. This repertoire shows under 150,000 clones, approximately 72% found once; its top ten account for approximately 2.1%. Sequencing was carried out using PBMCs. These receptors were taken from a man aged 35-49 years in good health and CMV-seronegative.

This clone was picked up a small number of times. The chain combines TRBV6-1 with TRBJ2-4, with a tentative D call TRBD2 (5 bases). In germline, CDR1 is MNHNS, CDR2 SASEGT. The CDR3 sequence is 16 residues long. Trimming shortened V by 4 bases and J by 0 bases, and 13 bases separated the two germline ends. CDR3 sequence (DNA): TGTGCCAGCAGTGGATCAGGACTCCTAGCCAAAAACATTCAGTACTTC. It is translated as CASSGSGLLAKNIQYF.

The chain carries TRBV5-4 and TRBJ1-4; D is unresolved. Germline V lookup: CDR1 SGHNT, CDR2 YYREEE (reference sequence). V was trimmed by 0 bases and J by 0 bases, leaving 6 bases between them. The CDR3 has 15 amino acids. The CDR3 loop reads CASSLGSATNEKLFF. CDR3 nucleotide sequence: TGTGCCAGCAGCTTGGGGAGCGCAACTAATGAAAAACTGTTTTTT.

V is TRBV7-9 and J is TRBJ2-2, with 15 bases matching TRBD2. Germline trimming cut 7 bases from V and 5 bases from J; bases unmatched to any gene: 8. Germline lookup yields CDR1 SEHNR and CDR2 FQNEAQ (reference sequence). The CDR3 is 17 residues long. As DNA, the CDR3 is TGTGCCAGCATCGGGACTAGCGGGAGGTCGTGGACCGGGGAGCTGTTTTTT. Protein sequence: CASIGTSGRSWTGELFF.

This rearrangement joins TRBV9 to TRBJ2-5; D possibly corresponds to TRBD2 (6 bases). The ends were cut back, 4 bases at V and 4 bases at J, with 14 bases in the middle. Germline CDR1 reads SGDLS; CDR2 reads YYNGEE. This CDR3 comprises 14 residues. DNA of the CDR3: TGTGCCAGCAGCCCCGGGGGACCGGCAGAGACCCAGTACTTC. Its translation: CASSPGGPAETQYF. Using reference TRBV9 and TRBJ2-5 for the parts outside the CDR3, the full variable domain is DSGVTQTPKHLITATGQRVTLRCSPRSGDLSVYWYQQSLDQGLQFLIQYYNGEERAKGNILERFSAQQFPDLHSELNLSSLELGDSALYFCASSPGGPAETQYFGPGTRLLVL.

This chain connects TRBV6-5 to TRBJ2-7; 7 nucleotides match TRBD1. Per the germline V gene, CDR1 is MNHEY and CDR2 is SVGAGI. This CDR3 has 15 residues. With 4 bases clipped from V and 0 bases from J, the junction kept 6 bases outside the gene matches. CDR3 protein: CASSSTGTSSYEQYF. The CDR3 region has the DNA TGTGCCAGCAGTTCGACAGGGACAAGCTCCTACGAGCAGTACTTC.

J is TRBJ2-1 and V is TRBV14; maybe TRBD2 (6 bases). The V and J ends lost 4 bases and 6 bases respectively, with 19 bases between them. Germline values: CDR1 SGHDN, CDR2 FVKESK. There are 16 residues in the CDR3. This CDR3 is CASSRSGGGRINEQFF. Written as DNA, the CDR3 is TGTGCCAGCAGCCGTAGCGGTGGAGGGCGTATCAATGAGCAGTTCTTC.

The CDR3 DNA follows: TGCGCCAGCAGTGACGGACATGGGTCGAACACTGAAGCTTTCTTT. This encodes CASSDGHGSNTEAFF. The chain employs TRBV10-2 and TRBJ1-1, with D perhaps matching TRBD1 (5 bases). The germline V and J ends were trimmed by 3 bases and 1 base, with 12 bases remaining between them. CDR3 length equals 15 residues. CDR1 is WSHSY and CDR2 is SAAADI in the germline V gene.

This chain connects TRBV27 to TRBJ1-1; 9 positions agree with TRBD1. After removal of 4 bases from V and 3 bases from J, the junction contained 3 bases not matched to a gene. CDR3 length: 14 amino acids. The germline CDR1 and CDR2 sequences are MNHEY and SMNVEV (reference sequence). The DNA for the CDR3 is TGTGCCAGCAGTTACAGGGGGCGGGACACTGAAGCTTTCTTT. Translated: CASSYRGRDTEAFF.

DNA of the CDR3: TGTGCCAGCAGCTTAGGACAGGGTTTTGCCGAGCAGTACTTC. This sequence encodes CASSLGQGFAEQYF. The chain carries TRBV7-9 and TRBJ2-7; 7 nucleotides align to TRBD1. With 1 base clipped from V and 6 bases from J, the junction kept 6 bases outside the gene matches. The germline CDR1 and CDR2 sequences are SEHNR and FQNEAQ (reference sequence). This CDR3 has 14 residues.

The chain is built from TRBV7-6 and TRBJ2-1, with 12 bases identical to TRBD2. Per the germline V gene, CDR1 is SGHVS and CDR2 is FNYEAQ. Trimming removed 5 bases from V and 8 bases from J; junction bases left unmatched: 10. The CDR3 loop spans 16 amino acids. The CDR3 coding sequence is TGTGCCAGCAGCACCCAACTAGCGGGGGGCCCTGATGAGCAGTTCTTC. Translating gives CASSTQLAGGPDEQFF.

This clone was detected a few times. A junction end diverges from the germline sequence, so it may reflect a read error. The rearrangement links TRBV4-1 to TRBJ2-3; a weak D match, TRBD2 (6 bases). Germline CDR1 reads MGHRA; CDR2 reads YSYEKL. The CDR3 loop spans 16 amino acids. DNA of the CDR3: TGTGCCAGCAGCGGCCAATTGGGGGGTGGCACAGATACGCAGTATTTT. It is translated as CASSGQLGGGTDTQYF.

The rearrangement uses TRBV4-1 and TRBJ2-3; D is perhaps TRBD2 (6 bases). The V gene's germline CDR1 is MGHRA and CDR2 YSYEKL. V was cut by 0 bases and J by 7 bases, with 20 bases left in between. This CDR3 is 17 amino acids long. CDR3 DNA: TGCGCCAGCAGCCAAGACCACGGCAGGGAGGTCCTACATACGCAGTATTTT. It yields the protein CASSQDHGREVLHTQYF.

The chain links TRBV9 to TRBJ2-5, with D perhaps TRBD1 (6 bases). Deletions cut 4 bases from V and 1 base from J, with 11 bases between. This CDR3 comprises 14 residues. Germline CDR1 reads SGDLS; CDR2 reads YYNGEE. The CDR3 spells CASSPDRFQETQYF. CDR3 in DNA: TGTGCCAGCAGCCCAGACAGGTTCCAAGAGACCCAGTACTTC. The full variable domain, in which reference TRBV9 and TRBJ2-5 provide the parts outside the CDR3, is DSGVTQTPKHLITATGQRVTLRCSPRSGDLSVYWYQQSLDQGLQFLIQYYNGEERAKGNILERFSAQQFPDLHSELNLSSLELGDSALYFCASSPDRFQETQYFGPGTRLLVL.

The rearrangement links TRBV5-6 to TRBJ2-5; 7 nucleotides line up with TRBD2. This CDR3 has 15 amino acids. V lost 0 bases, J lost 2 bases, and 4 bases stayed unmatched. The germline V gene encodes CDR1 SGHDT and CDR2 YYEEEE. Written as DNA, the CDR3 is TGTGCCAGCAGCTTGGGGGGGGGTAGACAAGAGACCCAGTACTTC. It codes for CASSLGGGRQETQYF.

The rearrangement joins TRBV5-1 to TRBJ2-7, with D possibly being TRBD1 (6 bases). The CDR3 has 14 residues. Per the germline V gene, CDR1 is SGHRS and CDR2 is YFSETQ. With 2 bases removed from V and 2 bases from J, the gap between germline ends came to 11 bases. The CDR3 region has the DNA TGCGCCAGCAGCTTACCTGGACAGCCCTACGAGCAGTACTTC. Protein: CASSLPGQPYEQYF.

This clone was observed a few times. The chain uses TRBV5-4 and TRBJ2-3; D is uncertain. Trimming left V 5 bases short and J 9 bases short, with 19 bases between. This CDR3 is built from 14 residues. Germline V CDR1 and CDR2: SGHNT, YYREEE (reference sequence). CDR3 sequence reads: CASRAPTDPGTQYF. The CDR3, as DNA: TGTGCCAGCAGGGCCCCTACCGACCCAGGAACGCAGTATTTT.

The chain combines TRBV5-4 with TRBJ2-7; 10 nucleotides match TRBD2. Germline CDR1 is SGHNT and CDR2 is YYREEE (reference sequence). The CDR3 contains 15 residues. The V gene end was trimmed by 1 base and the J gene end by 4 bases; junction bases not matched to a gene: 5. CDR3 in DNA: TGTGCCAGCAGCTTGCGATTAGCGGGAGGTTACGAGCAGTACTTC. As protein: CASSLRLAGGYEQYF. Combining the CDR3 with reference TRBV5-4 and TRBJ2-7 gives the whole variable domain ETGVTQSPTHLIKTRGQQVTLRCSSQSGHNTVSWYQQALGQGPQFIFQYYREEENGRGNFPPRFSGLQFPNYSSELNVNALELDDSALYLCASSLRLAGGYEQYFGPGTRLTVT.

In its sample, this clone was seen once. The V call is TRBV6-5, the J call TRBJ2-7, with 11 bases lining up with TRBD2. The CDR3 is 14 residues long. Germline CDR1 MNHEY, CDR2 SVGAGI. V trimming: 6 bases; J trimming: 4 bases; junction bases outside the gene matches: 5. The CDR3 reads CASRPGLAVYEQYF. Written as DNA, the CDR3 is TGTGCCAGCAGGCCGGGACTAGCGGTGTACGAGCAGTACTTC.

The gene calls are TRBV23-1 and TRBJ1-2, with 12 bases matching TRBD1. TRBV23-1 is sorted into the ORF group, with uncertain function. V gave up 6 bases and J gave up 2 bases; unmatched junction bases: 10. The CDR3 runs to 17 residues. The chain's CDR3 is CASSGGTGGAGNYGYTF. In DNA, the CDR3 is TGCGCCAGCAGCGGAGGGACAGGGGGCGCGGGGAACTATGGCTACACCTTC.

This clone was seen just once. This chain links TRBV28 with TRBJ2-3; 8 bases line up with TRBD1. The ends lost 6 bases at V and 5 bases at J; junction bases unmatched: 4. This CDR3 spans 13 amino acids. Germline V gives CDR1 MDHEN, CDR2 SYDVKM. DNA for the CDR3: TGTGCCAGCAGATCCACAGGGGGAGATACGCAGTATTTT. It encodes CASRSTGGDTQYF.

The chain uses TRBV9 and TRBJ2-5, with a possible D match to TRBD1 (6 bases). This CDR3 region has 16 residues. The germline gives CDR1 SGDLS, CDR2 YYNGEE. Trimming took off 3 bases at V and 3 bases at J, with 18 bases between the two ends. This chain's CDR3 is CASSGRGTTVEETQYF. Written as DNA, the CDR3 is TGTGCCAGCAGCGGACGAGGGACAACCGTGGAAGAGACCCAGTACTTC.